This T cell receptor beta chain is drawn from a study of blood T cell repertoires in COVID-19. Study in general: Acute and convalescent COVID-19 specimens originated in the United States, Italy and Spain.

Living in roughly 23 US areas, the participants were between roughly 18 and 95 years of age. Produced via immunoSEQ multiplex PCR; TCRdb's table is partial and in-frame only. Among 380,000 or so clones listed, 85% to 90% were seen once. The CDR3 totals 18 residues. Germline V gene sequence: CDR1 SGHDT, CDR2 YYEEEE. Losses at the gene ends were 2 bases for V and 0 bases for J; bases not matched to a gene: 11. This clone has just one count. The sample comprised PBMCs or T cells enriched from blood (not recorded which). The chain has TRBV5-6 and TRBJ1-5; 7 bases line up with TRBD1. This TCR was recovered from a woman under 40 with acute COVID-19. CDR3 residues: CASSFGDRLSHSNQPQHF. CDR3 DNA sequence: TGTGCCAGCAGCTTCGGGGACAGACTTAGCCATAGCAATCAGCCCCAGCATTTT.